This passage covers 6 T cell receptor beta chains from one sample sequenced in a study of CD8 T cells in ankylosing spondylitis. TCRdb used MiXCR to reprocess the 5' RACE reads, holding one entry per CDR3 protein. The data show approximately 290,000 distinct CDR3 sequences, about 20% seen once. Material: blood, either unsorted or a sorted T cell fraction (not recorded which). All receptors come from a female donor with ankylosing spondylitis or in good health (not recorded which).

The V and J genes are TRBV6-2 or TRBV6-3 and TRBJ1-1, with D hard to call. V dropped 10 bases and J dropped 4 bases, with 19 bases sitting between them. The CDR3 length is 14 residues. The V gene's germline CDR1 is MNHEY and CDR2 SVGEGT. CDR3 DNA: TGTGCCACCTCCAACGAGGGCTCGAGCACTGAAGCTTTCTTT. This encodes CATSNEGSSTEAFF.

This chain uses TRBV18 with TRBJ2-7, with D perhaps being TRBD1 or TRBD2 (5 bases each). The CDR3 consists of 13 residues. The V end lost 6 bases, the J end lost 7 bases, and 16 bases lay between the germline ends. Germline V CDR1 and CDR2: KGHSH, LQKENI. The CDR3 reads CASSPGTEVEQYF. The CDR3 coding sequence is TGTGCCAGCTCCCCCGGGACGGAGGTTGAGCAGTACTTC.

The V and J genes are TRBV23-1 and TRBJ2-1; D is possibly TRBD1 (6 bases). TRBV23-1 is classed as an ORF, of uncertain function. This CDR3 region has 13 residues. Trimming removed 3 bases from V and 8 bases from J, with 11 bases in between. CDR3 loop: CASSHCEGDEQFF. The DNA for the CDR3 is TGCGCCAGCAGTCACTGCGAGGGGGATGAGCAGTTCTTC.

This clonotype was recorded a few times. The rearrangement joins TRBV7-9 to TRBJ2-5; the match to TRBD2 covers 8 bases. Germline values: CDR1 SEHNR, CDR2 FQNEAQ (reference sequence). V was pared by 6 bases and J by 0 bases, with 9 bases of the junction left unmatched. The CDR3 loop spans 16 amino acids. The CDR3 sequence is CASSSLAGQYQETQYF. The CDR3 region has the DNA TGTGCCAGCAGTTCTCTAGCGGGCCAATACCAAGAGACCCAGTACTTC.

The chain couples TRBV6-2 or TRBV6-3 to TRBJ1-2; the match to TRBD1 covers 9 bases. This CDR3 is 14 amino acids long. The germline V gene has CDR1 MNHEY and CDR2 SVGEGT. V lost 6 bases, J lost 4 bases, and 6 bases stayed unmatched. The CDR3 DNA reads as TGTGCCAGCAGATCCGGGACAGGGATCTATGGCTACACCTTC. Protein: CASRSGTGIYGYTF.

This chain links TRBV30 with TRBJ2-5, with no clear D. The V and J ends lost 0 bases and 2 bases respectively, with 4 bases between them. The CDR3 is 12 residues long. From germline, CDR1 is GTSNPN and CDR2 SVGIG (reference sequence). This CDR3 is CAWSVGQETQYF. CDR3 DNA sequence: TGTGCCTGGAGTGTAGGGCAAGAGACCCAGTACTTC.